The 10 T cell receptor beta chains below all came from one sample that was sequenced in a study of blood T cell repertoires in COVID-19. Some clones are missing from TCRdb's copy, which holds only in-frame ones; the method was immunoSEQ multiplex PCR. The table has under 300,000 clones, roughly 80% seen once. The sequencing sample was made of peripheral blood. The receptors originated from a young woman with acute or convalescent COVID-19.

The V and J genes are TRBV9 and TRBJ2-1; TRBD2 matches at 8 bases. This CDR3 spans 17 amino acids. Trimming at V came to 0 bases and at J to 7 bases, leaving 12 bases not matched to a gene. Germline-derived CDR1 and CDR2 are SGDLS and YYNGEE. The CDR3 DNA is TGTGCCAGCAGCGTAGTCGGTTCGGGAGGGTCGGAGAATGAGCAGTTCTTC. Amino acids: CASSVVGSGGSENEQFF.

This chain uses TRBV27 with TRBJ1-2; 8 bases are a match to TRBD1. CDR3 length equals 13 residues. With 0 bases clipped from V and 8 bases from J, the junction kept 2 bases outside the gene matches. Per germline, CDR1 MNHEY and CDR2 SMNVEV (reference sequence). The DNA of the CDR3 is TGTGCCAGCAGTTTATCGGCAGGGGGCGGCTACACCTTC. Translated, it gives CASSLSAGGGYTF.

The chain combines TRBV28 with TRBJ1-2; perhaps TRBD1 as D (6 bases). Germline loops: CDR1 MDHEN, CDR2 SYDVKM. This CDR3 has 12 residues. V dropped 6 bases and J dropped 5 bases, with 10 bases sitting between them. CDR3 protein: CASSRTEYGYTF. DNA of the CDR3: TGTGCCAGCAGCCGGACAGAATATGGCTACACCTTC.

The gene calls are TRBV3-1 (or the pseudogene TRBV3-2) and TRBJ1-4; 11 nucleotides agree with TRBD1. The CDR3 loop spans 14 amino acids. The V gene end was trimmed by 10 bases and the J gene end by 6 bases; junction bases not matched to a gene: 7. Germline V gene data show CDR1 as LGHDT and CDR2 as YNNKEL (reference sequence). For the CDR3, the DNA is TGTGCCACCGCCGGACAGGGGGCCGATGAAAAACTGTTTTTT. It translates to CATAGQGADEKLFF.

The chain carries TRBV19 and TRBJ1-2; unclear D gene. CDR3 length: 13 amino acids. Germline CDR1 reads LNHDA; CDR2 reads SQIVND (reference sequence). The ends were cut back, 4 bases at V and 9 bases at J, with 15 bases in the middle. CDR3 DNA sequence: TGTGCCAGTAGTAATGCAGGTGTAAGGAGCTACACCTTC. Residues: CASSNAGVRSYTF.

The chain has TRBV12-3 or TRBV12-4 and TRBJ2-7, with D possibly TRBD1 on 5 matching bases. Trimming left V 6 bases short and J 5 bases short, with 11 bases between. This CDR3 is built from 12 residues. This CDR3 is CASSFGHHEQYF. The CDR3 DNA reads TGTGCCAGCAGCTTTGGACACCACGAGCAGTACTTC.

V gene TRBV6-1 combines with J gene TRBJ1-2; D ambiguous. Trimming left V 2 bases short and J 7 bases short, with 14 bases between. Germline values: CDR1 MNHNS, CDR2 SASEGT. The CDR3 is made up of 14 amino acids. In nucleotides, the CDR3 is TGTGCCAGCAGTGAACCCCGGAGAGTAGGTGGCTACACCTTC. The encoded protein is CASSEPRRVGGYTF.

The gene calls are TRBV19 and TRBJ1-2; D is perhaps TRBD1 (5 bases). Germline values: CDR1 LNHDA, CDR2 SQIVND (reference sequence). This CDR3 comprises 16 residues. V was shortened by 6 bases and J by 0 bases, with 17 bases between the two germline ends. The CDR3: CASRFTGAQSNYGYTF. The CDR3 bases are TGTGCCAGTAGGTTTACAGGAGCCCAATCTAACTATGGCTACACCTTC.

This chain links TRBV29-1 with TRBJ2-6; D may be TRBD2 (5 bases). Germline V CDR1 and CDR2: SQVTM, ANQGSEA. The V gene lost 1 base and the J gene lost 0 bases, with 7 bases spanning the gap. The CDR3 has 15 residues. The CDR3 here is CSVEVGSSGANVLTF. The CDR3, as DNA: TGCAGCGTTGAAGTTGGGAGCTCTGGGGCCAACGTCCTGACTTTC.

This sequence joins TRBV19 and TRBJ2-1; unclear D gene. Germline V gene data show CDR1 as LNHDA and CDR2 as SQIVND (reference sequence). This CDR3 has 13 amino acids. Trimming took off 6 bases at V and 10 bases at J, with 16 bases between the two ends. The CDR3 loop is CASRDLDFYEQFF. The CDR3 DNA is TGTGCCAGTAGGGATCTAGATTTTTACGAGCAGTTCTTC.